This TCR beta chain was documented in a study of T-cell reconstitution after alpha-beta-depleted transplantation in children. This clonotype was found many times. V was shortened by 2 bases and J by 7 bases, with 16 bases between the two germline ends. Germline loops: CDR1 SGHRS, CDR2 YFSETQ. The CDR3 totals 16 residues. Construction of the TCRbeta library involved unique molecular identifiers. TCRdb reprocessed the PCR reads via MiXCR and lists one record per CDR3 protein. The sample yields under 300,000 distinct CDR3 sequences, 9.7% seen once. This TCR came from a human donor who donated a stem cell graft to a child with SCID. The source material was PBMCs from the stem cell graft donor, sampled from the stem cell graft. The chain employs TRBV5-1 and TRBJ1-6; a possible D gene is TRBD1 (6 bases). The CDR3 spells CASSFSWTESNSPLHF. CDR3 DNA: TGCGCCAGCAGCTTTTCTTGGACAGAGTCCAATTCACCCCTCCACTTT.